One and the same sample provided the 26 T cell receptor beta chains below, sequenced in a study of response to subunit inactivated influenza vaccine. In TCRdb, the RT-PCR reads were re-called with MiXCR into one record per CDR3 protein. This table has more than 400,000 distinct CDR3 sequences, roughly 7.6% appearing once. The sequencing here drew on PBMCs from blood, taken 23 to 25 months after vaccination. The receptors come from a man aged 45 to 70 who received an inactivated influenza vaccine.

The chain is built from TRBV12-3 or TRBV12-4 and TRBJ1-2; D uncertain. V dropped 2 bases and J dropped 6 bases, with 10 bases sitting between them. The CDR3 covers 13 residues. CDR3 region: CASSLSRDNGYTF. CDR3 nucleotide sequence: TGTGCCAGCAGTTTATCAAGGGATAATGGCTACACCTTC.

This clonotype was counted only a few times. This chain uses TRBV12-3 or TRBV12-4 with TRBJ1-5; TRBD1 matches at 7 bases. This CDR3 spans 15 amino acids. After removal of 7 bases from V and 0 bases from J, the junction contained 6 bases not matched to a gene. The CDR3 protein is CASKPTGSSNQPQHF. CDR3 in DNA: TGTGCCAGCAAGCCGACAGGGTCTAGCAATCAGCCCCAGCATTTT.

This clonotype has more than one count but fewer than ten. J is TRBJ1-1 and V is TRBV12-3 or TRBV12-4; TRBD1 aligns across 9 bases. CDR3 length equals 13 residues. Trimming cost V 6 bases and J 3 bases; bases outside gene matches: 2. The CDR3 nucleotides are TGTGCCAGCAGGGGACAGGGACACACTGAAGCTTTCTTT. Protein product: CASRGQGHTEAFF.

The CDR3 coding sequence is TGCAGTGCTAGAGATAGACCTTACAATGAGCAGTTCTTC. Translating it yields CSARDRPYNEQFF. The genes are TRBV20-1 and TRBJ2-1; no reliable D call. V lost 0 bases, J lost 4 bases, and 7 bases lay in between. Germline V lookup: CDR1 DFQATT, CDR2 SNEGSKA (reference sequence). The length of the CDR3 is 13 residues.

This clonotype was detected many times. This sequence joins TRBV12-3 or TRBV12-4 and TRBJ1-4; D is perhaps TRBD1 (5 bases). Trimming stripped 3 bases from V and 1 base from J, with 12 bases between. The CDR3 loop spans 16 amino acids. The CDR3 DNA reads TGTGCCAGCAGTTTGACACCAGGGAGAACTAATGAAAAACTGTTTTTT. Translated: CASSLTPGRTNEKLFF.

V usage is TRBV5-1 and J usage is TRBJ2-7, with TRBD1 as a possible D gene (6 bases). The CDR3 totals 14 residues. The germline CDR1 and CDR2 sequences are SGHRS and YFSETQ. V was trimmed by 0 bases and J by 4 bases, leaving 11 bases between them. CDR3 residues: CASSLEGQVYEQYF. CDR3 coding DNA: TGCGCCAGCAGCTTGGAGGGACAAGTATACGAGCAGTACTTC.

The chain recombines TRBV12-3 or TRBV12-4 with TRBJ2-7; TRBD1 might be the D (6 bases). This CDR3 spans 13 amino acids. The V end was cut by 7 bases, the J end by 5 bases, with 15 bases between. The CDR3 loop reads CASKPGVGNEQYF. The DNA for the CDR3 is TGTGCCAGCAAGCCAGGGGTTGGAAACGAGCAGTACTTC.

CDR3 sequence: CASSLAFGQGVTGTYEQYF. The CDR3 coding sequence is TGTGCCAGCAGCTTAGCGTTTGGACAGGGGGTGACTGGCACCTACGAGCAGTACTTC. V usage is TRBV11-1 and J usage is TRBJ2-7; 10 nucleotides line up with TRBD1. The germline V gene has CDR1 SGHAT and CDR2 FQDESV (reference sequence). The length of the CDR3 is 19 residues. Trimming took 0 bases from V and 2 from J; bases not matched to a gene: 13.

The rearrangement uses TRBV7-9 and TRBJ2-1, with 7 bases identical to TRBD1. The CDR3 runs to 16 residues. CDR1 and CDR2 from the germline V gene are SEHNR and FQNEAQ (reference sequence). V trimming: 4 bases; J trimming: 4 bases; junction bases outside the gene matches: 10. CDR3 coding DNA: TGTGCCAGCAGCTCACCGGGACAGAGTATTTACAATGAGCAGTTCTTC. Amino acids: CASSSPGQSIYNEQFF.

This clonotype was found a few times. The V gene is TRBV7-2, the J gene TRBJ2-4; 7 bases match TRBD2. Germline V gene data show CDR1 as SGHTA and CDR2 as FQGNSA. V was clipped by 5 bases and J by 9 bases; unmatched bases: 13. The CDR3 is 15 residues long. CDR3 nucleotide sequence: TGTGCCAGCAGCCCGGCGGGGACTAACTACGGCATTCAGTACTTC. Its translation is CASSPAGTNYGIQYF. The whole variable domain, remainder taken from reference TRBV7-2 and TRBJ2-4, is GAGVSQSPSNKVTEKGKDVELRCDPISGHTALYWYRQSLGQGLEFLIYFQGNSAPDKSGLPSDRFSAERTGGSVSTLTIQRTQQEDSAVYLCASSPAGTNYGIQYFGAGTRLSVL.

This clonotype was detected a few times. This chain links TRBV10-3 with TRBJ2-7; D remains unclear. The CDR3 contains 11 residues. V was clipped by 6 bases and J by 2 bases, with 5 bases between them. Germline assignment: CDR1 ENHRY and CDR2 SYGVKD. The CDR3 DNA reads TGTGCCATCAGGGGTACCTACGAGCAGTACTTC. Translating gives CAIRGTYEQYF.

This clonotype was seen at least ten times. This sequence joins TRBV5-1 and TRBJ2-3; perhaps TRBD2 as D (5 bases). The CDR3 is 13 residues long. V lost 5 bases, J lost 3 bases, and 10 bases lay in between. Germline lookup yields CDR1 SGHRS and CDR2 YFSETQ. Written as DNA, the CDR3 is TGCGCCAGCAGGCCGGGAATAACAGATACGCAGTATTTT. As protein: CASRPGITDTQYF.

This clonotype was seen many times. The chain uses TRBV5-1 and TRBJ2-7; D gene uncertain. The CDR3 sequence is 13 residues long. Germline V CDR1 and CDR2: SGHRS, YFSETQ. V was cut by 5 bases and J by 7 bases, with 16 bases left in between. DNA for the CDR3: TGCGCCAGCAGAAACCCGCCCGGAAGGGAGCAGTACTTC. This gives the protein CASRNPPGREQYF.

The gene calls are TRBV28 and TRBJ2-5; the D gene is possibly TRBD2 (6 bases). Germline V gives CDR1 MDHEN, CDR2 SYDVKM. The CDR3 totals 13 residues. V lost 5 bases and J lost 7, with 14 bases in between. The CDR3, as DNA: TGTGCCAGCAGTGGGGGGTGGTGGGGGACCCAGTACTTC. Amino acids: CASSGGWWGTQYF.

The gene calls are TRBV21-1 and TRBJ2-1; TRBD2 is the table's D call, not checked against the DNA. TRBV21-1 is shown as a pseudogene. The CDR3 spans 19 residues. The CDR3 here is CASSKAMLILAGGNNEQFF. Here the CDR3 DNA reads TGTGCCAGCAGCAAAGCGATGCTAATTCTAGCGGGAGGCAACAATGAGCAGTTCTTC.

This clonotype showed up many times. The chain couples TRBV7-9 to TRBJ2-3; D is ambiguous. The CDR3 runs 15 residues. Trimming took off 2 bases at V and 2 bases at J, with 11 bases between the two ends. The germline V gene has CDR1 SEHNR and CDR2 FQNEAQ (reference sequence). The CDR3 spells CASSLYGPATDTQYF. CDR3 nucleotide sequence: TGTGCCAGCAGCTTATACGGGCCTGCCACAGATACGCAGTATTTT. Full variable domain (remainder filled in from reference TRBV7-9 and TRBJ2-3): DTGVSQNPRHKITKRGQNVTFRCDPISEHNRLYWYRQTLGQGPEFLTYFQNEAQLEKSRLLSDRFSAERPKGSFSTLEIQRTEQGDSAMYLCASSLYGPATDTQYFGPGTRLTVL.

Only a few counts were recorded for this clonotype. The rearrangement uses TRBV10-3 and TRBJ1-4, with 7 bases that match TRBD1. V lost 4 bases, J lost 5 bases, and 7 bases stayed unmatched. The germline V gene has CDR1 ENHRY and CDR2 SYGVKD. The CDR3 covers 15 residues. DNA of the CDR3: TGTGCCATCAGTGGGGATCAGGGGGAGAATGAAAAACTGTTTTTT. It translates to CAISGDQGENEKLFF.

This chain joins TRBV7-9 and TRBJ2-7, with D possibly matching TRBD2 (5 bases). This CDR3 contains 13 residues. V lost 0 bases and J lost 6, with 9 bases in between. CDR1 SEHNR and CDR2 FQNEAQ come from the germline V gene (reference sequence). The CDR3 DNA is TGTGCCAGCAGCTTAGCGGGAGAGGCCGAGCAGTACTTC. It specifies CASSLAGEAEQYF.

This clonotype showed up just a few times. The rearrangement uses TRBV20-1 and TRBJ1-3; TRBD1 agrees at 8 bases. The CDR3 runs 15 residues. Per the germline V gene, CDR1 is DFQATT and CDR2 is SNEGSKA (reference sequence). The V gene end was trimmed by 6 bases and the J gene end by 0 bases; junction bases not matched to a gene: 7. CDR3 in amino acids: CSASPGGFSGNTIYF. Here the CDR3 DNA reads TGCAGTGCATCCCCAGGGGGCTTCTCTGGAAACACCATATATTTT.

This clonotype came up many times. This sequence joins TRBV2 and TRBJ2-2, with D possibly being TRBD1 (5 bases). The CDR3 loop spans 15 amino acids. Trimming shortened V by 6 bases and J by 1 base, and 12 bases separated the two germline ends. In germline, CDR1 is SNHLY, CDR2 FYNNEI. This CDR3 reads CASRDSSLNTGELFF. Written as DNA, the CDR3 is TGTGCCAGCAGAGACAGCTCCCTGAACACCGGGGAGCTGTTTTTT.

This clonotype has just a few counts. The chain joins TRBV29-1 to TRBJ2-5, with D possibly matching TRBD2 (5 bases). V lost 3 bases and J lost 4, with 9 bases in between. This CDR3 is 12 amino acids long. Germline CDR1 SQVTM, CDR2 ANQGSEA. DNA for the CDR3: TGCAGCGTTGATGAGGGTTCAGAGACCCAGTACTTC. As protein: CSVDEGSETQYF. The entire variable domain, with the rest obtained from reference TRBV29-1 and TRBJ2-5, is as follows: SAVISQKPSRDICQRGTSLTIQCQVDSQVTMMFWYRQQPGQSLTLIATANQGSEATYESGFVIDKFPISRPNLTFSTLTVSNMSPEDSSIYLCSVDEGSETQYFGPGTRLLVL.

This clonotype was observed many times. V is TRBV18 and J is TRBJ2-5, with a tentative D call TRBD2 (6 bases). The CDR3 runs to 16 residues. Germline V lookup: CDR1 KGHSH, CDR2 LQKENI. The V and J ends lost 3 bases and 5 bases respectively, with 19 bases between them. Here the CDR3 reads CASSPRGPGLGETQYF. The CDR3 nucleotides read TGTGCCAGCTCACCCCGAGGTCCGGGACTGGGGGAGACCCAGTACTTC.

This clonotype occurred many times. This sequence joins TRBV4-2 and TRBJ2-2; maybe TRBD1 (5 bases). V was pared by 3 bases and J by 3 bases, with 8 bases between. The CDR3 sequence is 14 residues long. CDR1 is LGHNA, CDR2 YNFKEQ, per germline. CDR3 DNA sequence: TGTGCCAGCAGCCATTCCAGGGACACCGGGGAGCTGTTTTTT. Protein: CASSHSRDTGELFF.

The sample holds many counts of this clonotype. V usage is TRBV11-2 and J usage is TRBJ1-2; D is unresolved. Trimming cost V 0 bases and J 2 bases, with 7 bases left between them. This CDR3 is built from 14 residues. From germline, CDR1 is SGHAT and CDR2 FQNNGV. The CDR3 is CASSLDIGNYGYTF. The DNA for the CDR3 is TGTGCCAGCAGCTTAGACATCGGGAACTATGGCTACACCTTC. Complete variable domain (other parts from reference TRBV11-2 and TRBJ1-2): EAGVAQSPRYKIIEKRQSVAFWCNPISGHATLYWYQQILGQGPKLLIQFQNNGVVDDSQLPKDRFSAERLKGVDSTLKIQPAKLEDSAVYLCASSLDIGNYGYTFGSGTRLTVV.

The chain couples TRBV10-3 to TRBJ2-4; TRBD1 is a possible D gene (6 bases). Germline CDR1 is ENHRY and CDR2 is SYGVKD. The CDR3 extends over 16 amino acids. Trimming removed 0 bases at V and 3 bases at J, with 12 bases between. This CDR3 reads CAISESRGGSKNIQYF. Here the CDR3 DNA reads TGTGCCATCAGTGAGTCGAGAGGGGGAAGCAAAAACATTCAGTACTTC.

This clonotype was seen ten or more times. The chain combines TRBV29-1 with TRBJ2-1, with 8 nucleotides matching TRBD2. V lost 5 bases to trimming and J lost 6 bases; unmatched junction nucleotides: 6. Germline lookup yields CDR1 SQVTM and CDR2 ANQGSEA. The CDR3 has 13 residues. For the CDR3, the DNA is TGCAGCGTTACCCCTAGCGGGCCCAATGAGCAGTTCTTC. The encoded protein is CSVTPSGPNEQFF.